Following are 10 T cell receptor beta chains from one sample sequenced in a study of blood T cell repertoires in COVID-19. Profiling relied on immunoSEQ multiplex PCR, and the TCRdb table lists in-frame clones only, not all of them. The sample shows approximately 170,000 clones, 81% of them seen only once. What was sequenced was peripheral blood. The receptor source for this set is a man aged 60 to 69 with active or convalescent COVID-19.

DNA of the CDR3: TGTGCCAGCAGTCTAGCGGGAACCTACAATGAGCAGTTCTTC. It specifies CASSLAGTYNEQFF. V gene TRBV28 combines with J gene TRBJ2-1, with TRBD2 matching over 9 bases. The CDR3 is 14 residues long. The V segment lost 5 bases and the J segment 2 bases; nucleotides outside the gene matches: 1. Per the germline V gene, CDR1 is MDHEN and CDR2 is SYDVKM.

The chain uses TRBV28 and TRBJ1-5; D possibly corresponds to TRBD1 (5 bases). CDR3 size: 16 residues. Per the germline V gene, CDR1 is MDHEN and CDR2 is SYDVKM. V dropped 5 bases and J dropped 1 base, with 15 bases sitting between them. The CDR3 coding sequence is TGTGCCAGCAGTAGGGCAGGACAAGGAAGCAATCAGCCCCAGCATTTT. Its protein is CASSRAGQGSNQPQHF.

The chain employs TRBV6-2 or TRBV6-3 and TRBJ2-7; 7 bases are a match to TRBD2. The length of the CDR3 is 16 residues. The trim removed 0 bases at V and 2 bases at J, leaving 7 bases unmatched. Per germline, CDR1 MNHEY and CDR2 SVGEGT. The CDR3 reads CASSYSDSGQPYEQYF. The CDR3 DNA reads as TGTGCCAGCAGTTACTCGGATAGCGGGCAACCCTACGAGCAGTACTTC.

This clone was found a few times. The chain couples TRBV7-9 to TRBJ2-1; 9 nucleotides align to TRBD2. The CDR3 length is 17 residues. Germline trimming cut 2 bases from V and 0 bases from J; bases unmatched to any gene: 5. Germline loops: CDR1 SEHNR, CDR2 FQNEAQ (reference sequence). The CDR3 here is CASSLTSGQVSYNEQFF. CDR3 bases: TGTGCCAGCAGCTTAACTAGCGGGCAAGTCTCCTACAATGAGCAGTTCTTC.

The V and J genes are TRBV14 and TRBJ2-7; 8 bases line up with TRBD2. With 1 base clipped from V and 11 bases from J, the junction kept 4 bases outside the gene matches. Germline V gene sequence: CDR1 SGHDN, CDR2 FVKESK. This CDR3 contains 12 residues. The CDR3 coding sequence is TGTGCCAGCAGCCAAGTTTCCGGGAGGGAGTACTTC. Translation: CASSQVSGREYF.

Only one count was recorded for this clone. This rearrangement joins TRBV29-1 to TRBJ2-1; TRBD2 matches at 9 bases. This CDR3 has 16 residues. The V gene's germline CDR1 is SQVTM and CDR2 ANQGSEA. J gave up 5 bases and V 5 bases, and 13 bases lay outside the gene matches. CDR3: CSVTKTSGILDNEQFF. The CDR3 DNA reads as TGCAGCGTTACTAAGACTAGCGGCATTTTGGACAATGAGCAGTTCTTC.

V is TRBV5-5 and J is TRBJ2-5; possible D gene TRBD2, 5 bases. This CDR3 has 15 residues. V dropped 0 bases and J dropped 0 bases, with 9 bases sitting between them. Germline loops: CDR1 SGHKS, CDR2 YYEKEE (reference sequence). As DNA, the CDR3 is TGTGCCAGCAGCTTGGGCTTGGAGGACCAAGAGACCCAGTACTTC. It codes for CASSLGLEDQETQYF. The full variable domain, in which reference TRBV5-5 and TRBJ2-5 provide the parts outside the CDR3, is DAGVTQSPTHLIKTRGQQVTLRCSPISGHKSVSWYQQVLGQGPQFIFQYYEKEERGRGNFPDRFSARQFPNYSSELNVNALLLGDSALYLCASSLGLEDQETQYFGPGTRLLVL.

The chain carries TRBV10-1 and TRBJ1-4; TRBD1 matches 10 bases. Germline trimming cut 4 bases from V and 6 bases from J; bases unmatched to any gene: 5. Germline values: CDR1 WNHNN, CDR2 SYGVQD (reference sequence). CDR3 length equals 15 residues. For the CDR3, the DNA is TGCGCCAGCAGTGGCGGCGGGACAGGGGATGAAAAACTGTTTTTT. Its translation: CASSGGGTGDEKLFF.

CDR3 nucleotides: TGTGCCAGCAGTTCGACTCGGGGTAATTCACCCCTCCACTTT. This gives the protein CASSSTRGNSPLHF. V and J are TRBV6-2 or TRBV6-3 and TRBJ1-6, with unresolved D. Germline loops: CDR1 MNHEY, CDR2 SVGEGT. V was clipped by 4 bases and J by 6 bases, with 10 bases between them. The CDR3 loop spans 14 amino acids.

The chain employs TRBV2 and TRBJ2-7, with D unclear. Deletions cut 4 bases from V and 3 bases from J, with 7 bases between. The CDR3 totals 12 residues. Germline lookup yields CDR1 SNHLY and CDR2 FYNNEI. CDR3 amino acids: CASSVSRYEQYF. The CDR3, as DNA: TGTGCCAGCAGTGTTAGTCGCTACGAGCAGTACTTC.